This T cell receptor (beta chain) comes out of a study of cytotoxic CD8 clonotypes in ibrutinib-treated CLL. The overall study: Response samples were obtained once patients had received a median around 12 months of treatment, range 6 to 36.

General study results and limits: Clonality showed a rise at ibrutinib response that reversed toward baseline at progression. At the start, clonality exceeded age-matched healthy donors and followed circulating CD8+ T-cell counts.

A word on this clone: Its matching antigen is unknown.

Trimming stripped 6 bases from V and 3 bases from J, with 9 bases between. The CDR3 is made up of 13 amino acids. Germline assignment: CDR1 MNHEY and CDR2 SMNVEV (reference sequence). With sequencing, the targeted depth ranged from 1 in 200,000 to 1 in 1 million T cells. Repertoires were generated with immunoSEQ multiplex PCR, while TCRdb's copy carries only in-frame clones and drops some. The sample has around 310,000 clones, almost 80% seen once; the top ten hold more than 6%. The genes are TRBV27 and TRBJ1-5; D is perhaps TRBD1 (6 bases). The receptor's source is a human donor with chronic lymphocytic leukemia. Sequenced material: PBMCs, taken before ibrutinib treatment. The CDR3 DNA reads as TGTGCCAGCAGGGACAGTTACAATCAGCCCCAGCATTTT. Translating it yields CASRDSYNQPQHF.